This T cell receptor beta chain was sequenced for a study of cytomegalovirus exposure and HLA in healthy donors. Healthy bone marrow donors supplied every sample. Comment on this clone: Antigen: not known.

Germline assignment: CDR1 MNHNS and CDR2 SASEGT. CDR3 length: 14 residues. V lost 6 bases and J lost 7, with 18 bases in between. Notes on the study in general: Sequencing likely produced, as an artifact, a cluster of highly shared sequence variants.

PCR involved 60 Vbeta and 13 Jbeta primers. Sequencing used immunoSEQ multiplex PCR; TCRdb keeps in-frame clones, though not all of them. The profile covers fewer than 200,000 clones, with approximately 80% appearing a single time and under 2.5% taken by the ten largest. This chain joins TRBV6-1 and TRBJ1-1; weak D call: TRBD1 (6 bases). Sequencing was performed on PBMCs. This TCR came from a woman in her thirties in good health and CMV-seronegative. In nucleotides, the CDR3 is TGTGCCAGCAGAGGGGGGGGAGGAGCTGTTGAAGCTTTCTTT. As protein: CASRGGGGAVEAFF.